This T cell receptor (beta chain) is from a study of post-analysis software for immune sequencing data. Study findings and constraints: Compared against controls, patients with multiple sclerosis displayed significantly lower normalized Chao1 diversity. Comparison of patients with controls showed roughly five TRBV segments more frequent in patients, TRBV5-6, TRBV5-1 and TRBV20-1 among them.

Prepared libraries of TCR beta cDNA carried unique molecular identifiers. MiXCR, run by TCRdb on the PCR reads, gives a single entry per CDR3 protein. The sample includes some 690,000 distinct CDR3 sequences, roughly 27% of them seen just once. Concerning this clonotype itself: What it recognizes is unknown.

CDR3 length: 17 amino acids. J was trimmed by 4 bases and V by 3 bases; bases with no gene match: 9. Germline V gene sequence: CDR1 SNHLY, CDR2 FYNNEI. The clonotype was recovered from a girl under 18 with multiple sclerosis. This chain uses TRBV2 with TRBJ2-6; TRBD2 aligns across 7 bases. The source material was blood. The CDR3 loop is CASSEATGGAGANVLTF. The CDR3 region has the DNA TGTGCCAGCAGTGAGGCTACGGGGGGAGCCGGGGCCAACGTCCTGACTTTC.